The TCR beta chain described here comes from a study of blood T cell repertoires in COVID-19. About the study: Samples taken during acute and convalescent COVID-19 were collected in the United States, Italy and Spain.

From germline, CDR1 is SGHVS and CDR2 FQNEAQ. V dropped 1 base and J dropped 5 bases, with 6 bases sitting between them. This CDR3 is 13 amino acids long. Sequencing used immunoSEQ multiplex PCR; TCRdb keeps in-frame clones, though not all of them. The table shows 250,000 or so clones, with 80% to 85% occurring only once. Everyone who took part was roughly 18 to 90 years old, and they came from about 25 US areas. This chain links TRBV7-8 with TRBJ2-1, with unresolved D. The source is a man aged 50-60 years who had recovered from COVID-19. What was sequenced was PBMCs or T cells enriched from blood (not recorded which). Written as DNA, the CDR3 is TGTGCCAGCAGCTTAGTGAGCCACAATGAGCAGTTCTTC. Amino acid sequence: CASSLVSHNEQFF.